One sample yielded the 13 T cell receptor beta chains listed below, sequenced in a study of glioma-infiltrating T cells (dated by TCRdb to the mid-2010s). Sequenced on an Illumina MiSeq. TCR alpha and beta CDR3 regions were amplified with the iRepertoire nested amplicon-rescue multiplex PCR (arm-PCR) platform from RNA. Using fastp trimming at Q25 and MiXCR clonotype assembly, TCRdb reanalyzed the public sequencing data and kept in-frame beta chains. All rows with the same CDR3 protein become a single entry with the most common DNA and genes. For this sample there are about 410,000 distinct CDR3 sequences; roughly two fifths appear just once. About 12% of the sample rests with the top ten. Material: glioma tissue, nonneoplastic brain tissue, or PBMCs (not recorded which). Every receptor here comes from a human donor with low-grade glioma or glioblastoma, undergoing nonglioma brain surgery, or in good health (not recorded which).

This chain joins TRBV12-3 or TRBV12-4 and TRBJ2-7; D might be TRBD2 (5 bases). V was pared by 3 bases and J by 12 bases, with 15 bases between. There are 12 residues in the CDR3. The CDR3 coding sequence is TGTGCCAGCAGTTTTTATCGGCGGGTGCTGTACTTC. Translation gives CASSFYRRVLYF.

This chain uses TRBV7-6 with TRBJ2-3; 10 bases fit TRBD1. Germline loops: CDR1 SGHVS, CDR2 FNYEAQ. CDR3 size: 16 residues. V trimming: 5 bases; J trimming: 1 base; junction bases outside the gene matches: 6. CDR3 residues: CASSGRGTGGTDTQYF. CDR3 DNA sequence: TGTGCCAGCAGCGGCCGAGGGACAGGGGGCACAGATACGCAGTATTTT.

The chain recombines TRBV6-2 or TRBV6-3 with TRBJ2-7; D may be TRBD2 (6 bases). The CDR3 is 15 residues long. Trimming shortened V by 6 bases and J by 0 bases, and 15 bases separated the two germline ends. Per the germline V gene, CDR1 is MNHEY and CDR2 is SVGEGT. The CDR3 DNA reads TGTGCCAGCAGCACGAGGGACTGGAGCTCCTACGAGCAGTACTTC. Its translation is CASSTRDWSSYEQYF.

This clonotype has just a few counts. This rearrangement joins TRBV28 to TRBJ2-5; D call uncertain. V was pared by 3 bases and J by 5 bases, with 16 bases between. CDR1 and CDR2 from the germline V gene are MDHEN and SYDVKM. This CDR3 is 15 amino acids long. CDR3 sequence reads: CASSFWARPRETQYF. CDR3 bases: TGTGCCAGCAGTTTCTGGGCCCGCCCGAGGGAGACCCAGTACTTC.

Regarding this clonotype: This could be a read error, since a much larger clone is one nucleotide away. A read error is likely, as this CDR3 ends without the conserved phenylalanine or tryptophan. V usage is TRBV6-2 or TRBV6-3 and J usage is TRBJ1-1, with 8 bases matching TRBD1. V gave up 11 bases and J gave up 5 bases; unmatched junction bases: 10. Germline V gene lookup returns CDR1 MNHEY and CDR2 SVGEGT. This CDR3 has 13 residues. CDR3 DNA: TGTGCCGCCAGAGACGGGACAGGAACTGAAGCTTTCCTT. Translation: CAARDGTGTEAFL.

In its sample, this clonotype was seen many times. V usage is TRBV7-2 and J usage is TRBJ2-7; a possible D gene is TRBD1 (6 bases). V was pared by 1 base and J by 3 bases, with 13 bases between. The CDR3 is 15 amino acids. CDR1 is SGHTA and CDR2 is FQGNSA in the germline V gene. CDR3 loop: CASSLGPTGNYEQYF. In DNA form, the CDR3 reads TGTGCCAGCAGCTTAGGTCCGACAGGTAACTACGAGCAGTACTTC.

V and J are TRBV24-1 and TRBJ2-5, with 8 bases lining up with TRBD1. CDR1 is KGHDR, CDR2 SFDVKD, per germline. J was trimmed by 5 bases and V by 4 bases; bases with no gene match: 8. The CDR3 length is 15 residues. The CDR3, as DNA: TGTGCCACCAGTGAGGGGGACAGGCACGGGGAGACCCAGTACTTC. Its protein product is CATSEGDRHGETQYF.

This chain links TRBV5-1 with TRBJ2-6, with D unresolved. Per germline, CDR1 SGHRS and CDR2 YFSETQ. The CDR3 has 15 amino acids. Trimming removed 1 base from V and 3 bases from J, with 8 bases in between. The CDR3 DNA follows: TGCGCCAGCAGCTTGCCCTTGAATGGGGCCAACGTCCTGACTTTC. Protein sequence: CASSLPLNGANVLTF.

The table lists this clonotype with a count of one. A much larger clonotype is one base distant, so this may be a read error. V and J are TRBV4-2 and TRBJ2-3; tentatively, D is TRBD2 (6 bases). V shed 3 bases and J shed 1 base, with 14 bases lying between them. Germline V gene lookup returns CDR1 LGHNA and CDR2 YNFKEQ. This CDR3 region has 16 residues. This CDR3 is CASSHGTSYGTDTQYF. The DNA of the CDR3 is TGTGCCAGCAGCCATGGAACTAGCTATGGCACAGATACGCAGTATTTT.

This clonotype has just a few counts. The CDR3 region has the DNA TGTGCCAGCAGCTCCGTTTCAACTGGAAACACCATATATTTT. Translation: CASSSVSTGNTIYF. The chain uses TRBV7-6 and TRBJ1-3; D call uncertain. The CDR3 runs 14 residues. In germline, CDR1 is SGHVS, CDR2 FNYEAQ. V gave up 4 bases and J gave up 2 bases, with 9 bases separating them.

This clonotype was counted at least ten times. CDR3 sequence (DNA): TGTGCCAGCAGTTTAGGGACATTGACCACAGATACGCAGTATTTT. Amino acids: CASSLGTLTTDTQYF. The genes are TRBV28 and TRBJ2-3; tentative D call: TRBD1 (6 bases). This CDR3 has 15 residues. Germline loops: CDR1 MDHEN, CDR2 SYDVKM. V lost 2 bases, J lost 2 bases, and 11 bases lay in between.

This rearrangement joins TRBV2 to TRBJ1-6; D perhaps matches TRBD1 (5 bases). There are 16 residues in the CDR3. The V end was cut by 3 bases, the J end by 8 bases, with 17 bases between. Per the germline V gene, CDR1 is SNHLY and CDR2 is FYNNEI. CDR3 sequence: CASSERDRVADSPLHF. As DNA, the CDR3 is TGTGCCAGCAGTGAGAGGGACCGCGTTGCCGATTCACCCCTCCACTTT.

Notes on this clonotype: A read error may account for a junction end that differs from germline. The chain couples TRBV6-6 to TRBJ2-3; D perhaps matches TRBD1 (5 bases). This CDR3 spans 16 amino acids. CDR1 and CDR2 (germline): MNHNY, SVGAGI (reference sequence). CDR3 sequence reads: CAISESLRVITDTQYF. The CDR3 DNA reads TGTGCCATCAGTGAGTCTCTCAGGGTAATAACAGATACGCAGTATTTT.